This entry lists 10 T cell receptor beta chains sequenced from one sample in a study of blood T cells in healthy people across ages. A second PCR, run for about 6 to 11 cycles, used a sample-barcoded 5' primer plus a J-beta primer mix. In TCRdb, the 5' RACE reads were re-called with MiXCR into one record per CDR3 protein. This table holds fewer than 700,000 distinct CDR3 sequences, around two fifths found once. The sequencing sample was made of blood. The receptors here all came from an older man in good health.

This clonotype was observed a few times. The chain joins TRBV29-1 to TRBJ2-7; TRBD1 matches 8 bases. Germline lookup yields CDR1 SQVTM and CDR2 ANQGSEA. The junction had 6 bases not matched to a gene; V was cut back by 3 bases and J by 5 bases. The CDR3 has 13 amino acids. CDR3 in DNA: TGCAGCGTTGATAGTCAGGGGGCACACGAGCAGTACTTC. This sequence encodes CSVDSQGAHEQYF.

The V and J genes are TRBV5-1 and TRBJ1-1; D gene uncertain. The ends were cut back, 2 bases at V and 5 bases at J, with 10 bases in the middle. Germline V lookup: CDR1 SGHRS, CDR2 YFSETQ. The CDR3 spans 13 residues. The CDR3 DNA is TGCGCCAGCAGCTTAGAGGGAGAGACTGAAGCTTTCTTT. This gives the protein CASSLEGETEAFF.

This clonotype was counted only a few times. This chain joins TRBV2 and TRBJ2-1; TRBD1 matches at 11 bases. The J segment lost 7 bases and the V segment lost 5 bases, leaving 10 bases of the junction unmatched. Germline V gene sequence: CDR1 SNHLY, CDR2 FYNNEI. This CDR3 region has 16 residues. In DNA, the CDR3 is TGTGCCAGCAGTTCAAACGGGGACAGGGGGGCGAATGAGCAGTTCTTC. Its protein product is CASSSNGDRGANEQFF.

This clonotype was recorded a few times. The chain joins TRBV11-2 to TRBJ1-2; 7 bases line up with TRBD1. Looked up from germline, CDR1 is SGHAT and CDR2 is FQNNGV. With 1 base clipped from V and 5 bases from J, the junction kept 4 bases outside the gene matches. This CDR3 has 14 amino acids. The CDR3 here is CASSLGTGPYGYTF. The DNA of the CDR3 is TGTGCCAGCAGCTTAGGGACAGGACCATATGGCTACACCTTC.

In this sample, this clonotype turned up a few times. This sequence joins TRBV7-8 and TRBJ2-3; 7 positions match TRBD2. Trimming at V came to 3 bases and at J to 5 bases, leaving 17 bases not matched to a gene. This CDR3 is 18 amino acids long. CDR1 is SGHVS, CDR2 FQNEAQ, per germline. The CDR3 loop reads CASSFRPHLGGSGDTQYF. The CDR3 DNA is TGTGCCAGCAGCTTCAGACCGCACCTTGGCGGGAGTGGAGATACGCAGTATTTT.

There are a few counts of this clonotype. Here the CDR3 DNA reads TGCGCCAGCAGCACCCCCTACCAGGGGAATGGCTACACCTTC. Amino acids: CASSTPYQGNGYTF. The chain is built from TRBV5-1 and TRBJ1-2; tentatively, D is TRBD1 (6 bases). Germline V gene sequence: CDR1 SGHRS, CDR2 YFSETQ. V dropped 4 bases and J dropped 6 bases, with 16 bases sitting between them. The CDR3 is made up of 14 amino acids.

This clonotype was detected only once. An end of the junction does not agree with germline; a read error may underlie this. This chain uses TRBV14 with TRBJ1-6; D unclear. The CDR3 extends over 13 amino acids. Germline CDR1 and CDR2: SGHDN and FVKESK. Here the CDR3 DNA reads TGTGCCAGGAGACAAGTCGATAATTCACCCCCCCACTTT. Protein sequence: CARRQVDNSPPHF.

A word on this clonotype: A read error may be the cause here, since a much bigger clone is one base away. The CDR3 loop reads CASSPGTGRGYGYTF. For the CDR3, the DNA is TGTGCCAGCAGCCCCGGGACAGGTCGCGGCTATGGCTACACCTTC. This rearrangement joins TRBV6-2 or TRBV6-3 to TRBJ1-2, with 8 bases matching TRBD1. Germline assignment: CDR1 MNHEY and CDR2 SVGEGT. This CDR3 is 15 amino acids long. The J segment lost 4 bases and the V segment lost 6 bases, leaving 10 bases of the junction unmatched.

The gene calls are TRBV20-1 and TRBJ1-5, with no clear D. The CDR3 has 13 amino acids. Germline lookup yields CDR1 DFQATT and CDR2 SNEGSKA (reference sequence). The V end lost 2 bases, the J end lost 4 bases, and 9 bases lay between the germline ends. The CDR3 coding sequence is TGCAGTGCTAGATCGATCGGGAATCAGCCCCAGCATTTT. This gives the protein CSARSIGNQPQHF.

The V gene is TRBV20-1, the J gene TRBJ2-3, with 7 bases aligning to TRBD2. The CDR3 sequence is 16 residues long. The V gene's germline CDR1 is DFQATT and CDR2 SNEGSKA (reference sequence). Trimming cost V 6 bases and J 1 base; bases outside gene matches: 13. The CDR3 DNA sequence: TGCAGTGCGGAGGGTATCAGCGGGGTGGGCACAGATACGCAGTATTTT. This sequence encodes CSAEGISGVGTDTQYF.